Following are 18 T cell receptor beta chains from one sample sequenced in a study of response to subunit inactivated influenza vaccine. TCRdb re-called the RT-PCR reads through MiXCR, storing one row per CDR3 protein. This table holds about 190,000 distinct CDR3 sequences, about an eighth found once. The material sequenced was CD8+ T cells sorted from PBMCs, taken roughly 5 days after vaccination. The receptors were sampled from a man between 45 and 60 years old who received an inactivated influenza vaccine.

There are a few counts of this clonotype. The chain links TRBV29-1 to TRBJ1-1; a possible D gene is TRBD1 (6 bases). The CDR3 runs 12 residues. Per the germline V gene, CDR1 is SQVTM and CDR2 is ANQGSEA. Trimming cost V 4 bases and J 8 bases, with 14 bases left between them. Here the CDR3 reads CSVGGPRGEAFF. Written as DNA, the CDR3 is TGCAGCGTTGGGGGGCCGAGGGGAGAAGCTTTCTTT.

This clonotype was detected a few times. The rearrangement links TRBV9 to TRBJ2-1; a possible D gene is TRBD2 (6 bases). Germline assignment: CDR1 SGDLS and CDR2 YYNGEE. This CDR3 contains 12 residues. V lost 4 bases and J 6 bases, leaving 8 bases between the germline ends. CDR3 amino acids: CASSTSPNEQFF. CDR3 DNA sequence: TGTGCCAGCAGCACTAGCCCCAATGAGCAGTTCTTC.

The chain recombines TRBV7-9 with TRBJ2-3, with D perhaps matching TRBD1 (5 bases). V was clipped by 3 bases and J by 2 bases, with 15 bases between them. Germline CDR1 SEHNR, CDR2 FQNEAQ (reference sequence). This CDR3 is built from 16 residues. The CDR3: CASSFYRQLNTDTQYF. The CDR3 coding sequence is TGTGCCAGCAGCTTTTACCGACAGCTAAACACAGATACGCAGTATTTT.

This clonotype has only a few counts. The chain combines TRBV29-1 with TRBJ1-3; D uncertain. This CDR3 is built from 11 residues. V lost 5 bases and J lost 4, with 6 bases in between. Germline CDR1 SQVTM, CDR2 ANQGSEA. Written as DNA, the CDR3 is TGCAGCGTTCTACTAGGAAACACCATATATTTT. It codes for CSVLLGNTIYF.

This clonotype was recorded at least ten times. The chain combines TRBV12-3 or TRBV12-4 with TRBJ2-1; D uncertain. Trimming removed 4 bases at V and 0 bases at J, with 13 bases between. The CDR3 is 16 amino acids. CDR3 nucleotide sequence: TGTGCCAGCAGTTCCCGAGAACCAAGCTCCTACAATGAGCAGTTCTTC. Protein: CASSSREPSSYNEQFF.

This clonotype showed up just a few times. The genes are TRBV19 and TRBJ2-1; TRBD1 matches at 10 bases. CDR1 is LNHDA and CDR2 is SQIVND in the germline V gene (reference sequence). CDR3 length: 15 residues. The J segment lost 4 bases and the V segment lost 5 bases, leaving 5 bases of the junction unmatched. The CDR3 sequence: CASSDRTGGYNEQFF. The CDR3 DNA is TGTGCCAGTAGTGACAGGACAGGGGGTTACAATGAGCAGTTCTTC.

V gene TRBV6-5 combines with J gene TRBJ1-2, with D tentatively TRBD1 (6 bases). This CDR3 is built from 14 residues. Trimming removed 4 bases from V and 0 bases from J, with 9 bases in between. Germline V gives CDR1 MNHEY, CDR2 SVGAGI. CDR3 coding DNA: TGTGCCAGCAGTTCCGGACAGCCTAACTATGGCTACACCTTC. It codes for CASSSGQPNYGYTF.

The rearrangement uses TRBV4-1 and TRBJ1-1, with D maybe TRBD1 (6 bases). CDR3 length: 14 residues. V dropped 5 bases and J dropped 7 bases, with 17 bases sitting between them. CDR1 is MGHRA, CDR2 YSYEKL, per germline. Written as DNA, the CDR3 is TGCGCCAGCAGCGTGGGACAAGCTCACAGTGAAGCTTTCTTT. It yields the protein CASSVGQAHSEAFF.

This chain connects TRBV4-3 to TRBJ2-2; D not certain. The ends were cut back, 0 bases at V and 3 bases at J, with 5 bases in the middle. The germline gives CDR1 LGHNA, CDR2 YSLEER. The CDR3 totals 14 residues. In DNA form, the CDR3 reads TGCGCCAGCAGCCAAGATCCGTACACCGGGGAGCTGTTTTTT. It encodes CASSQDPYTGELFF.

V is TRBV7-9 and J is TRBJ2-7, with 9 bases identical to TRBD2. The CDR3 runs 16 residues. Germline V gene lookup returns CDR1 SEHNR and CDR2 FQNEAQ (reference sequence). V lost 5 bases and J lost 6; bases outside the gene matches: 14. CDR3 in DNA: TGTGCCAGCAGCGTGGTGATAGCGGGGGACCGAGGCGAGCAGTACTTC. This encodes CASSVVIAGDRGEQYF.

V gene TRBV28 combines with J gene TRBJ2-5; D remains unclear. Trimming took off 2 bases at V and 3 bases at J, with 7 bases between the two ends. Germline V lookup: CDR1 MDHEN, CDR2 SYDVKM. The CDR3 extends over 13 amino acids. CDR3 DNA: TGTGCCAGCAGTTTACCGCTAGAAGAGACCCAGTACTTC. Its translation is CASSLPLEETQYF.

This clonotype was counted between two and nine times. This chain uses TRBV7-6 with TRBJ2-1; TRBD2 is a possible D gene (5 bases). CDR3 length: 18 residues. Per germline, CDR1 SGHVS and CDR2 FNYEAQ. V gave up 1 base and J gave up 0 bases, with 16 bases separating them. The CDR3, as DNA: TGTGCCAGCAGCTTAGATCCATTACGGGGAAGCTCCTACAATGAGCAGTTCTTC. This gives the protein CASSLDPLRGSSYNEQFF.

This clonotype was recorded at least ten times. This chain connects TRBV12-3 or TRBV12-4 to TRBJ2-1, with TRBD1 as a possible D gene (6 bases). Between the trimmed V and J ends, which lost 3 bases and 12 bases, there was a span of 9 bases. The CDR3 contains 11 residues. CDR3 amino acids: CASSLGRGQFF. CDR3 DNA sequence: TGTGCCAGCAGTTTGGGCAGGGGGCAGTTCTTC.

This sequence joins TRBV5-1 and TRBJ2-5; tentative D call: TRBD1 (5 bases). Germline values: CDR1 SGHRS, CDR2 YFSETQ. V was trimmed by 6 bases and J by 2 bases, leaving 17 bases between them. The length of the CDR3 is 15 residues. CDR3 protein: CASTRTPLHQETQYF. CDR3 DNA sequence: TGCGCCAGCACCAGGACACCTTTACATCAAGAGACCCAGTACTTC.

There are a few counts of this clonotype. This rearrangement joins TRBV28 to TRBJ2-7; the D gene is possibly TRBD1 (6 bases). Germline CDR1 reads MDHEN; CDR2 reads SYDVKM. The CDR3 sequence is 14 residues long. The V end lost 3 bases, the J end lost 7 bases, and 16 bases lay between the germline ends. In DNA, the CDR3 is TGTGCCAGCAGTTTTCACAGGGCCGAGGGGGAGCAGTACTTC. This codes for CASSFHRAEGEQYF. Based on the CDR3 plus reference TRBV28 and TRBJ2-7, the full variable domain is DVKVTQSSRYLVKRTGEKVFLECVQDMDHENMFWYRQDPGLGLRLIYFSYDVKMKEKGDIPEGYSVSREKKERFSLILESASTNQTSMYLCASSFHRAEGEQYFGPGTRLTVT.

This clonotype was detected only a few times. This chain connects TRBV4-3 to TRBJ2-1, with TRBD2 matching over 11 bases. The length of the CDR3 is 16 residues. Germline trimming cut 4 bases from V and 4 bases from J; bases unmatched to any gene: 6. Germline V lookup: CDR1 LGHNA, CDR2 YSLEER. In DNA form, the CDR3 reads TGCGCCAGCAGCCCAGGGACTAGCGGACTATACAATGAGCAGTTCTTC. Its protein is CASSPGTSGLYNEQFF.

This clonotype was seen a handful of times. This chain uses TRBV10-3 with TRBJ1-2; D is undetermined. V was cut by 4 bases and J by 2 bases, with 14 bases left in between. The CDR3 totals 15 residues. The V gene's germline CDR1 is ENHRY and CDR2 SYGVKD. Written as DNA, the CDR3 is TGTGCCATCAGTGGAAGAGCTCCCGGGAACTATGGCTACACCTTC. Its protein product is CAISGRAPGNYGYTF.

The V and J genes are TRBV4-1 and TRBJ1-3, with 9 bases identical to TRBD1. Germline values: CDR1 MGHRA, CDR2 YSYEKL. Trimming at V came to 0 bases and at J to 2 bases, leaving 2 bases not matched to a gene. This CDR3 contains 16 residues. The CDR3 DNA reads TGCGCCAGCAGCCAAGAACACAGGGGGCCTGGAAACACCATATATTTT. It specifies CASSQEHRGPGNTIYF.